This paragraph reports one T cell receptor beta chain. Its antigen is unidentified. The CDR3 loop spans 15 amino acids. Germline V gene data show CDR1 as DFQATT and CDR2 as SNEGSKA (reference sequence). V dropped 1 base and J dropped 6; count of bases not matched to a gene: 5. These data belong to a study of response to subunit inactivated influenza vaccine. Overall study results and limits: The authors put forward the suggestion that each seasonal influenza vaccination may bring in only a limited number of new T cells.

TCRdb passed the RT-PCR reads through MiXCR, listing each CDR3 protein once. The sample holds fewer than 600,000 distinct CDR3 sequences, approximately 7.7% seen once. This TCR was recovered from a man aged 50-75 years who received an inactivated influenza vaccine. The chain joins TRBV20-1 to TRBJ2-2; 10 bases fit TRBD1. Sample: PBMCs from blood, taken roughly 24 months after vaccination. In nucleotides, the CDR3 is TGCAGTGCTAGAGCCTGGGACAGGGGATCCGGGGAGCTGTTTTTT. Translated, it gives CSARAWDRGSGELFF.